This TCR beta chain was sequenced in a study of T cell repertoires in aging, cancer and after chemotherapy. Overall study: Donor ages fell into six groups from 30 or younger up to 70 or older. Repeat sampling of healthy donors over several months to years showed clear clonal overlap. Study-wide points: Across the chemotherapy interval, each cancer cohort showed higher median generation probability, suggesting thymic rebound. In healthy donors, age-related TCR diversity loss mainly reflected lost richness.

Germline CDR1 and CDR2: SGHDT and YYEEEE. CDR3 length: 12 residues. V lost 4 bases and J lost 10, with 14 bases in between. The template was genomic DNA from peripheral blood, not RNA. Multiplex touch-down PCR with TRB-A/B primers amplified rearranged V-D-J TRB sequences. TCRdb recomputed calls from the multiplex PCR reads with MiXCR, one row per CDR3 protein. This sample carries about 13,000 distinct CDR3 sequences, more than 25% of them seen once, and the ten largest clones take about 2.8%. Relative to its sample, this clonotype is medium-sized. What it recognizes is unknown. The V and J genes are TRBV5-6 and TRBJ1-2; D uncertain. The sample comprised blood. The TCR comes from a human donor in good health. Written as DNA, the CDR3 is TGTGCCAGCAGCCTCGAACAGATTCCCTACACCTTC. Translation: CASSLEQIPYTF.